One sample yielded the 22 T cell receptor beta chains listed below, sequenced in a study of T cells in Graves' hyperthyroidism and ophthalmopathy. The TCR beta CDR3 regions underwent amplification using RNA transcripts as the source. First-round RT-PCR with HTBI primers amplified the TCR CDR3 region. MiXCR, applied by TCRdb to the multiplex PCR reads, yields one record per CDR3 protein. The repertoire includes hundreds of thousands of distinct CDR3 sequences, 35% to 40% of them detected once, and around 9.3% sits in the top ten. The sequenced material came from blood. All receptors derive from a man younger than 35 with Graves' hyperthyroidism.

The gene calls are TRBV12-3 or TRBV12-4 and TRBJ1-1; D remains unclear. This CDR3 has 9 amino acids. Trimming stripped 9 bases from V and 12 bases from J, with 11 bases between. The DNA for the CDR3 is TGTGCCAGTCGACCACTAACTTTCTTT. Translating it yields CASRPLTFF.

The chain combines TRBV29-1 with TRBJ1-4; 7 nucleotides align to TRBD1. Trimming at V came to 6 bases and at J to 13 bases, leaving 17 bases not matched to a gene. The V gene's germline CDR1 is SQVTM and CDR2 ANQGSEA. This CDR3 has 14 amino acids. The CDR3 nucleotides are TGCAGCGTCCTCGGACAGGTTGATGGTGTGGGACTGTTTTTT. It codes for CSVLGQVDGVGLFF. Full variable domain (missing parts from reference TRBV29-1 and TRBJ1-4): SAVISQKPSRDICQRGTSLTIQCQVDSQVTMMFWYRQQPGQSLTLIATANQGSEATYESGFVIDKFPISRPNLTFSTLTVSNMSPEDSSIYLCSVLGQVDGVGLFFGSGTQLSVL.

In its sample, this clonotype was seen many times. The rearrangement links TRBV29-1 to TRBJ2-7; 12 nucleotides agree with TRBD2. The CDR3 has 13 amino acids. The trim removed 6 bases at V and 6 bases at J, leaving 6 bases unmatched. CDR1 is SQVTM and CDR2 is ANQGSEA in the germline V gene. The CDR3, as DNA: TGCAGCGTGAAGACTAGCGGGAGAATCGAGCAGTACTTC. Protein product: CSVKTSGRIEQYF.

The gene calls are TRBV7-2 and TRBJ2-7, with a tentative D call TRBD2 (7 bases). The length of the CDR3 is 16 residues. CDR1 is SGHTA and CDR2 is FQGNSA in the germline V gene. V shed 5 bases and J shed 4 bases, with 21 bases lying between them. The CDR3 bases are TGTGCCAGCAGCCACCGTCAGGGCGGGGGCTCGTACGAGCAGTACTTC. Translation: CASSHRQGGGSYEQYF.

This clonotype was seen a few times. The genes are TRBV6-5 and TRBJ1-1; D not certain. CDR3 length: 13 amino acids. The V end was cut by 6 bases, the J end by 4 bases, with 12 bases between. Germline CDR1 MNHEY, CDR2 SVGAGI. Here the CDR3 reads CASRKLGGTEAFF. The CDR3 DNA is TGTGCCAGCAGGAAGCTCGGCGGCACTGAAGCTTTCTTT.

The chain employs TRBV7-9 and TRBJ1-2; no firm D call. The CDR3 spans 15 residues. Trimming removed 6 bases at V and 6 bases at J, with 20 bases between. From germline, CDR1 is SEHNR and CDR2 FQNEAQ (reference sequence). The CDR3 is CASRSHIATGDGYTF. CDR3 DNA: TGTGCCAGCAGGTCCCACATCGCCACCGGGGATGGCTACACCTTC.

This clonotype was seen more than once but under ten times. This chain links TRBV7-9 with TRBJ2-5, with 9 bases fitting TRBD1. CDR3 size: 15 residues. Germline CDR1 and CDR2: SEHNR and FQNEAQ (reference sequence). J was trimmed by 4 bases and V by 5 bases; bases with no gene match: 8. This CDR3 reads CASSLGQGYGETQYF. CDR3 DNA sequence: TGTGCCAGCAGCCTGGGACAGGGATATGGAGAGACCCAGTACTTC.

The table lists this clonotype with a few counts. The CDR3 DNA is TGTGCCAGCAGCAGCCCTCCGACGGATAGCACAAACACCATATATTTT. Protein: CASSSPPTDSTNTIYF. The chain is built from TRBV7-8 and TRBJ1-3; D remains ambiguous. Germline V lookup: CDR1 SGHVS, CDR2 FQNEAQ. The CDR3 sequence is 16 residues long. Trimming took off 5 bases at V and 6 bases at J, with 20 bases between the two ends.

Ten or more counts support this clonotype. V and J are TRBV7-2 and TRBJ1-1; D not resolved. Per the germline V gene, CDR1 is SGHTA and CDR2 is FQGNSA. The CDR3 runs to 13 residues. V lost 3 bases and J 6 bases, leaving 11 bases between the germline ends. The CDR3 DNA reads as TGTGCCAGCAGCTTGAGTTTGAGGGCTGAAGCTTTCTTT. Protein: CASSLSLRAEAFF.

V and J are TRBV12-3 or TRBV12-4 and TRBJ1-3; possibly TRBD1 for D (5 bases). The V end lost 8 bases, the J end lost 9 bases, and 23 bases lay between the germline ends. The CDR3 totals 15 residues. The CDR3 is CASRRDATMGGTIYF. DNA of the CDR3: TGTGCCAGCCGCCGGGACGCAACCATGGGGGGCACCATATATTTT.

This clonotype was seen many times. The chain uses TRBV2 and TRBJ2-6; the match to TRBD1 covers 7 bases. CDR1 is SNHLY and CDR2 is FYNNEI in the germline V gene. This CDR3 contains 16 residues. With 8 bases clipped from V and 0 bases from J, the junction kept 7 bases outside the gene matches. The CDR3 bases are TGTGCCAGCCAGGACAGGCTATACTCTGGGGCCAACGTCCTGACTTTC. It specifies CASQDRLYSGANVLTF.

This rearrangement joins TRBV9 to TRBJ2-7; TRBD1 or TRBD2 may be the D gene (5 bases each). The V gene lost 3 bases and the J gene lost 1 base, with 17 bases spanning the gap. Germline V gives CDR1 SGDLS, CDR2 YYNGEE. The CDR3 runs 16 residues. The CDR3 here is CASSGRGAGASYEQYF. CDR3 sequence (DNA): TGTGCCAGCAGCGGAAGAGGGGCAGGTGCTTCCTACGAGCAGTACTTC.

This clonotype was recorded many times. The chain carries TRBV10-3 and TRBJ2-7; D uncertain. CDR3 length: 14 residues. CDR1 and CDR2 (germline): ENHRY, SYGVKD. V dropped 0 bases and J dropped 2 bases, with 8 bases sitting between them. The CDR3 protein is CAISESGLTYEQYF. In nucleotides, the CDR3 is TGTGCCATCAGTGAGTCGGGCCTTACCTACGAGCAGTACTTC.

On this clonotype: A read error may explain this, as a much larger clone is one base away. This chain uses TRBV14 with TRBJ2-6; D not certain. Germline CDR1 SGHDN, CDR2 FVKESK. Trimming cost V 8 bases and J 4 bases, with 15 bases left between them. The CDR3 covers 15 residues. The CDR3 nucleotides read TGTGCCAGCGGCCGTACCGTATCCGGGGCCAACGTCCTGACTTTC. Amino acids: CASGRTVSGANVLTF.

The chain has TRBV7-9 and TRBJ2-7; no reliable D call. Germline values: CDR1 SEHNR, CDR2 FQNEAQ (reference sequence). V lost 5 bases and J lost 6, with 11 bases in between. CDR3 length equals 12 residues. The CDR3 is CASSLGPFEQYF. The CDR3 coding sequence is TGTGCCAGCAGCCTCGGGCCCTTCGAGCAGTACTTC.

Comments on this clonotype: At one boundary the junction diverges from the germline segment, which might be a read error. This chain uses TRBV2 with TRBJ2-7, with TRBD2 matching over 7 bases. CDR1 and CDR2 (germline): SNHLY, FYNNEI. The length of the CDR3 is 14 residues. The CDR3 region has the DNA TGTGCCAGCAGGGAATCTAGCGGAACCTACGAGCAGCACTTC. Translated, it gives CASRESSGTYEQHF.

Only one count was recorded for this clonotype. At one end the junction does not follow the germline gene, possibly because of a read error. The rearrangement uses TRBV10-2 and TRBJ1-5, with 7 bases lining up with TRBD1. The V gene's germline CDR1 is WSHSY and CDR2 SAAADI. The CDR3 has 16 residues. The CDR3 sequence is CASSFRGDSLNQPQHF. CDR3 DNA sequence: TGTGCCAGCAGTTTCAGAGGGGACAGCCTAAATCAGCCCCAGCATTTT.

This clonotype occurred many times. At one boundary the junction diverges from the germline segment, which might be a read error. The chain couples TRBV2 to TRBJ1-2; D call uncertain. The CDR3 has 10 residues. The germline V gene has CDR1 SNHLY and CDR2 FYNNEI. CDR3 in DNA: TGTGCCAGCGAGTCTTATGCCTACACCTTC. Its translation: CASESYAYTF.

In its sample, this clonotype was seen a few times. The chain has TRBV7-9 and TRBJ1-4, with D tentatively TRBD1 (5 bases). The CDR3 is 15 amino acids. V lost 6 bases, J lost 4 bases, and 15 bases lay in between. In germline, CDR1 is SEHNR, CDR2 FQNEAQ (reference sequence). CDR3 bases: TGTGCCAGCAGACCCCAACCGGGGGGTAATGAAAAACTGTTTTTT. It yields the protein CASRPQPGGNEKLFF. Full variable domain (remainder filled in from reference TRBV7-9 and TRBJ1-4): DTGVSQNPRHKITKRGQNVTFRCDPISEHNRLYWYRQTLGQGPEFLTYFQNEAQLEKSRLLSDRFSAERPKGSFSTLEIQRTEQGDSAMYLCASRPQPGGNEKLFFGSGTQLSVL.

This clonotype was counted at least ten times. The V gene is TRBV10-3, the J gene TRBJ2-6; no definite D call. V lost 3 bases, J lost 0 bases, and 15 bases lay in between. Germline V CDR1 and CDR2: ENHRY, SYGVKD. The CDR3 sequence is 18 residues long. The CDR3 here is CAISEVQQTSSGANVLTF. The CDR3 region has the DNA TGTGCCATCAGTGAAGTACAACAGACCTCCTCTGGGGCCAACGTCCTGACTTTC.

The chain has TRBV20-1 and TRBJ2-7; weak D call: TRBD1 (6 bases). Germline V CDR1 and CDR2: DFQATT, SNEGSKA (reference sequence). V lost 3 bases and J lost 5, with 11 bases in between. The CDR3 extends over 12 amino acids. The CDR3 is CSASKQGDEQYF. The CDR3 bases are TGCAGTGCTAGTAAACAGGGTGACGAGCAGTACTTC.

This clonotype was counted at least ten times. The V and J genes are TRBV7-9 and TRBJ1-6; tentative D call: TRBD1 (5 bases). Germline CDR1 reads SEHNR; CDR2 reads FQNEAQ (reference sequence). Trimming cost V 6 bases and J 8 bases, with 17 bases left between them. The CDR3 is 15 amino acids. The CDR3 sequence: CASSPRGKGDSPLHF. The DNA of the CDR3 is TGTGCCAGCAGTCCTCGGGGGAAGGGTGATTCACCCCTCCACTTT.